These T cell receptor beta chains were read from a single sample in a study of cytomegalovirus exposure and HLA in healthy donors. The repertoire was sequenced with immunoSEQ multiplex PCR; TCRdb's copy has only in-frame clones and lacks some. This sample carries 90,000 or so clones, 85% of them seen once, and the ten largest clones take 20% to 25%. Sequenced: PBMCs. The receptor source for this set is a man between 18 and 29 years old in good health and CMV-seropositive. Both conserved end residues are part of each CDR3. D genes are given only for firm matches. Part of the rows lack a size; the others show once, few, many or a class for expanded clones.

>TRBV5-5|-|TRBJ1-2|-
CASSLTMEVYGYTF
TGTGCCAGCAGCTTAACGATGGAGGTCTATGGCTACACCTTC
>TRBV6-1|-|TRBJ2-7|TRBD1
CASSGKTGPSYEQYF
TGTGCCAGCAGTGGAAAGACAGGGCCTTCCTACGAGCAGTACTTC
>TRBV5-1|-|TRBJ1-1|TRBD1
CASSKDRVGTEAFF
TGCGCCAGCAGCAAGGACAGGGTCGGCACTGAAGCTTTCTTT
>TRBV28|-|TRBJ1-4|-
CASSSYGGGNGEKLFF
TGTGCCAGCAGTTCCTACGGGGGGGGGAACGGTGAAAAACTGTTTTTT
>TRBV28|-|TRBJ1-5|TRBD1
CASSLLDRAKYQPQHF
TGTGCCAGCAGTTTACTTGACAGGGCCAAGTATCAGCCCCAGCATTTT
>TRBV29-1|once|TRBJ2-3|-
CSVAYGFSTDTQYF
TGCAGCGTTGCATATGGCTTTAGCACAGATACGCAGTATTTT
>TRBV5-1|-|TRBJ2-1|-
CASSFLGASSYNEQFF
TGCGCCAGCAGCTTCCTTGGGGCTAGCTCCTACAATGAGCAGTTCTTC
>TRBV5-1|few|TRBJ2-7|TRBD1
CASSSWTGRNEQYF
TGCGCCAGCAGCTCCTGGACAGGGAGGAACGAGCAGTACTTC
>TRBV18|-|TRBJ2-3|TRBD2
CASSPLLSGRGTDTQYF
TGTGCCAGCTCACCATTACTCAGCGGGAGGGGAACAGATACGCAGTATTTT
>TRBV2|-|TRBJ2-2|TRBD2
CASSPRGVYTGELFF
TGTGCCAGCAGTCCCCGGGGGGTTTACACCGGGGAGCTGTTTTTT
>TRBV27|-|TRBJ2-5|-
CASSLSPEEETQYF
TGTGCCAGCAGTTTATCGCCGGAGGAAGAGACCCAGTACTTC
>TRBV6-5|-|TRBJ1-5|TRBD1
CASSYWGQGNQPQHF
TGTGCCAGCAGTTACTGGGGACAGGGCAATCAGCCCCAGCATTTT
>TRBV19|-|TRBJ2-1|-
CASNQSGETHNEQFF
TGTGCCAGTAACCAATCCGGGGAAACTCACAATGAGCAGTTCTTC
>TRBV5-6|few|TRBJ2-2|-
CASTGEASNTGELFF
TGTGCCAGCACCGGTGAGGCATCGAACACCGGGGAGCTGTTTTTT
>TRBV29-1|-|TRBJ2-1|-
CSVCPSGNEQFF
TGCAGCGTATGTCCTAGTGGTAATGAGCAGTTCTTC
>TRBV28|-|TRBJ1-1|-
CASRIGLNTEAFF
TGTGCCAGCAGAATCGGGTTGAACACTGAAGCTTTCTTT
>TRBV4-2|-|TRBJ2-7|TRBD2
CASSQDPSGRARAYEQYF
TGTGCCAGCAGCCAAGATCCCAGCGGGAGGGCCCGAGCCTACGAGCAGTACTTC
>TRBV28|-|TRBJ1-5|-
CASTTIRGIQPQHF
TGTGCCAGCACCACAATCCGGGGGATCCAGCCCCAGCATTTT
>TRBV2|-|TRBJ1-1|TRBD1
CASNRGTFTEAFF
TGTGCCAGCAACAGGGGAACATTTACTGAAGCTTTCTTT
>TRBV11-3|few|TRBJ1-1|TRBD1
CASSLTTGDKAFF
TGTGCCAGCAGCCTGACGACAGGGGATAAAGCTTTCTTT
>TRBV19|-|TRBJ1-2|TRBD1
CASTPDRATYGYTF
TGTGCCAGTACTCCCGACAGGGCCACGTATGGCTACACCTTC
>TRBV15|-|TRBJ2-2|TRBD2
CATSRDGTSPGELFF
TGTGCCACCAGCAGAGATGGGACTAGCCCCGGGGAGCTGTTTTTT
>TRBV25-1|once|TRBJ2-6|-
CASSRSGANVLTF
TGTGCCAGCAGTCGCTCTGGGGCCAACGTCCTGACTTTC
>TRBV6-5|-|TRBJ2-7|TRBD2
CASSLRTSTTHEQYF
TGTGCCAGCAGTTTAAGGACTAGCACTACCCACGAGCAGTACTTC
>TRBV29-1|-|TRBJ2-3|TRBD1
CSVEDLTGLPDTQYF
TGCAGCGTTGAAGATTTGACAGGGTTGCCAGATACGCAGTATTTT
>TRBV30|-|TRBJ1-4|TRBD1
CAWGAGGEKLFF
TGTGCCTGGGGCGCAGGGGGGGAAAAACTGTTTTTT
>TRBV27|-|TRBJ2-3|TRBD2
CPKGLAGVTDTQYF
TGTCCCAAGGGACTAGCGGGAGTTACAGATACGCAGTATTTT
>TRBV7-9|-|TRBJ1-3|TRBD1
CASSRTSGTAGNTIYF
TGTGCCAGCAGCCGGACCTCCGGGACAGCTGGAAACACCATATATTTT
>TRBV6-5|-|TRBJ2-3|TRBD1
CASSYSRTGVNTQYF
TGTGCCAGCAGTTACTCACGGACAGGGGTAAATACGCAGTATTTT
>TRBV9|-|TRBJ2-1|-
CASSSQWGDEQFF
TGTGCCAGCAGCTCCCAATGGGGGGATGAGCAGTTCTTC
>TRBV28|-|TRBJ1-1|-
CASSSRILSPLRSTEAFF
TGTGCCAGTAGCTCAAGGATCCTCTCCCCCCTCCGGAGCACTGAAGCTTTCTTT
>TRBV18|-|TRBJ2-2|TRBD2
CASSLSVAGVTGELFF
TGTGCCAGCTCGCTTTCTGTGGCGGGAGTTACCGGGGAGCTGTTTTTT
>TRBV28|-|TRBJ1-1|TRBD1
CASSLFAGQGMNTEAFF
TGTGCCAGCAGTTTATTTGCGGGACAGGGGATGAACACTGAAGCTTTCTTT
>TRBV19|-|TRBJ2-1|-
CASNGGGLDEQFF
TGTGCCAGTAATGGCGGAGGGCTCGATGAGCAGTTCTTC
>TRBV13|few|TRBJ1-1|-
CASSLALQGEAFF
TGTGCCAGCAGCTTAGCCCTACAGGGTGAAGCTTTCTTT
>TRBV28|-|TRBJ2-5|TRBD1
CASSPRTGRETQYF
TGTGCCAGCAGTCCAAGGACAGGACGTGAGACCCAGTACTTC
>TRBV15|-|TRBJ2-4|-
CATSRDIDRVAKNIQYF
TGTGCCACCAGCAGAGATATCGACAGAGTAGCCAAAAACATTCAGTACTTC
>TRBV27|-|TRBJ2-3|-
CASSLDKSSTQYF
TGTGCCAGCAGTTTGGACAAATCTAGTACGCAGTATTTT
>TRBV7-2|-|TRBJ1-3|TRBD1
CASSLTGPPSGNTIYF
TGTGCCAGCAGCTTGACAGGGCCTCCCTCTGGAAACACCATATATTTT
>TRBV6-5|-|TRBJ2-2|TRBD1
CASIPTGQSGELFF
TGTGCCAGCATCCCGACAGGGCAGTCCGGGGAGCTGTTTTTT
>TRBV5-1|once|TRBJ2-7|TRBD1
CASSLGQGADEQYF
TGCGCCAGCAGCTTGGGGCAGGGGGCGGACGAGCAGTACTTC
>TRBV5-1|-|TRBJ2-5|TRBD2
CASSRSGGETQYF
TGCGCCAGCAGCAGGAGCGGGGGAGAGACCCAGTACTTC
>TRBV5-6|-|TRBJ2-1|TRBD2
CASSLWAGESYNEQFF
TGTGCCAGCAGCTTGTGGGCGGGAGAGTCCTACAATGAGCAGTTCTTC
>TRBV18|-|TRBJ2-2|-
CASSHFPGRRTGELFF
TGTGCCAGCTCACATTTTCCAGGGCGGCGCACCGGGGAGCTGTTTTTT
>TRBV4-1|-|TRBJ1-3|TRBD1
CASSRDRENTIYF
TGCGCCAGCAGCCGGGACAGGGAAAACACCATATATTTT
>TRBV9|-|TRBJ1-2|TRBD1
CASSATLPGTGRGNYGYTF
TGTGCCAGCAGCGCAACGCTACCCGGGACAGGGAGAGGCAACTATGGCTACACCTTC
>TRBV19|few|TRBJ1-5|-
CASSIGRDQPQHF
TGTGCCAGTAGTATAGGGAGGGACCAGCCCCAGCATTTT
>TRBV11-2|-|TRBJ2-2|-
CASSPGVELFF
TGTGCCAGCAGCCCCGGAGTGGAGCTGTTTTTT
>TRBV6-4|-|TRBJ2-1|TRBD2
CASSEAGTSGSNEQFF
TGTGCCAGCAGTGAGGCCGGGACTAGCGGGAGCAATGAGCAGTTCTTC
>TRBV6-5|-|TRBJ2-1|TRBD2
CASSYSRASGENEQFF
TGTGCCAGCAGTTACTCGAGGGCTAGCGGAGAAAATGAGCAGTTCTTC
>TRBV6-5|-|TRBJ1-5|TRBD1
CASSIDRVGTQPQHF
TGTGCCAGCAGTATCGACAGGGTAGGGACTCAGCCCCAGCATTTT
>TRBV9|-|TRBJ1-2|TRBD1
CASSEGQGVFNYGYTF
TGTGCCAGCAGCGAGGGACAGGGGGTATTTAACTATGGCTACACCTTC
>TRBV9|few|TRBJ1-3|-
CASSVGNTGNTIYF
TGTGCCAGCAGCGTAGGAAACACTGGAAACACCATATATTTT
>TRBV7-9|-|TRBJ2-1|TRBD1
CASSARQGYNEQFF
TGTGCCAGCAGCGCGCGACAGGGGTACAATGAGCAGTTCTTC
>TRBV6-5|-|TRBJ1-2|TRBD1
CASSPRTGADYGYTF
TGTGCCAGCAGTCCTCGGACAGGGGCGGACTATGGCTACACCTTC
>TRBV5-1|-|TRBJ2-5|-
CASSLGQVQETQYF
TGCGCCAGCAGCTTGGGACAGGTTCAAGAGACCCAGTACTTC
>TRBV9|few|TRBJ2-7|TRBD1
CASSATGTGYEQYF
TGTGCCAGCAGCGCTACCGGGACAGGGTACGAGCAGTACTTC